What follows is one TCR beta chain and its context. The germline CDR1 and CDR2 sequences are SGDLS and YYNGEE. V lost 5 bases, J lost 2 bases, and 12 bases stayed unmatched. The CDR3 is 17 residues long. The record originates from a study of blood T cell repertoires in COVID-19. Study at large: Some COVID-19 samples were acute and others convalescent; all came from the United States, Italy and Spain. The analysed material was cDNA or gDNA that came from T cells, B-cell-depleted T cells, or PBMCs.

Per the original methods: Counts of nucleated cells, estimated from reference gene primer amplification, were obtained. Method: immunoSEQ multiplex PCR; TCRdb's copy keeps in-frame clones and lacks some. Clonal size and the V and J genes are those of that table, whereas D and trimming came from the DNA. Found here are 150,000 to 200,000 clones, less than 90% of them singletons; the top ten hold 0.95% to 1.5%. Sample: PBMCs or T cells enriched from blood (not recorded which). The chain is built from TRBV9 and TRBJ1-3; 8 nucleotides line up with TRBD1. The receptor comes from a human donor with acute COVID-19. The donor label of this sample is uncertain. CDR3 region: CASSGGFQGAPGNTIYF. The CDR3 region has the DNA TGTGCCAGCAGTGGGGGATTTCAGGGGGCTCCTGGAAACACCATATATTTT. Complete variable domain (other parts from reference TRBV9 and TRBJ1-3): DSGVTQTPKHLITATGQRVTLRCSPRSGDLSVYWYQQSLDQGLQFLIQYYNGEERAKGNILERFSAQQFPDLHSELNLSSLELGDSALYFCASSGGFQGAPGNTIYFGEGSWLTVV.